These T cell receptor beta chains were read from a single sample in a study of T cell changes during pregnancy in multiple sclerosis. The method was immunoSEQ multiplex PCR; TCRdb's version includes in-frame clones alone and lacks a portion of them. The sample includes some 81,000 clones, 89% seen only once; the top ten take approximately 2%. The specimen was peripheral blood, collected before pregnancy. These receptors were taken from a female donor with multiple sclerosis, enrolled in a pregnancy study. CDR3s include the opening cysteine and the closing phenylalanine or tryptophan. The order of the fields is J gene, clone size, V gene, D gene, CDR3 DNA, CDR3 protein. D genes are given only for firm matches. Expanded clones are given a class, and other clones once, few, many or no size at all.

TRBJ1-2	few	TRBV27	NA	TGTGCCAGCAGTGCCACCCGGGGATTCTATGGCTACACCTTC	CASSATRGFYGYTF
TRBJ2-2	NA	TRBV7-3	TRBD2	TGTGCCAGCAGACCCGACCCGACTAGCGGGGGGGCAGGGGGGGAGCTGTTTTTT	CASRPDPTSGGAGGELFF
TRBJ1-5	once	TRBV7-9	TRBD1	TGTGCCAGCAGCCGAGGGACAGGGTTGAATCAGCCCCAGCATTTT	CASSRGTGLNQPQHF
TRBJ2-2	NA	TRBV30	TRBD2	TGTGGGGCGCGGGGGGCCTCGAACACCGGGGAGCTGTTTTTT	CGARGASNTGELFF
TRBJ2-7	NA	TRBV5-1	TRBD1	TGCGCCAGCAGCTTGGGGGGGACAGGGCCCTACGAGCAGTACTTC	CASSLGGTGPYEQYF
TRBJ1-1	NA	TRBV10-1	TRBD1	TGCGCCAGCAGCGGGACAGATAACACTGAAGCTTTCTTT	CASSGTDNTEAFF
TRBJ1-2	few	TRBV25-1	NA	TGTGCCAGCAGTGAAACGGGGTCTGGCGGCTACACCTTC	CASSETGSGGYTF
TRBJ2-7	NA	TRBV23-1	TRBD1	TGCGCCAGCAGTCGAGAGGACAGGGGGTTTTACGAGCAGTACTTC	CASSREDRGFYEQYF
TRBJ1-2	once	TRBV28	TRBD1	TGTGCCAGCAGCCCGACAGGGTTTGAAGCTAACTATGGCTACACCTTC	CASSPTGFEANYGYTF
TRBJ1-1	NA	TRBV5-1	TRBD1	TGCGCCAGCAGTTACAGGGGGGGATTGAACACTGAAGCTTTCTTT	CASSYRGGLNTEAFF
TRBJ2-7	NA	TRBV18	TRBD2	TGTGCCAGCTCACCCGGACTAGCGGGGATCGCCTACGAGCAGTACTTC	CASSPGLAGIAYEQYF
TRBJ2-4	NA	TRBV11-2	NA	TGTGCCAGCAGCCTGTATCTAGCCAAAAACATTCAGTACTTC	CASSLYLAKNIQYF
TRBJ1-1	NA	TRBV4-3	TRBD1	TGCGCCAGCAGCCAAGCCTGGGACAGGGGAACGACTGAAGCTTTCTTT	CASSQAWDRGTTEAFF
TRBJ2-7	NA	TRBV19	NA	TGTGCCAGTAGTATAATCGTATCGGTCGGCTACGAGCAGTACTTC	CASSIIVSVGYEQYF
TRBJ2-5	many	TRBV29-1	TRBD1	TGCAGCGTCGGGACAGGGGCCCCAGAGACCCAGTACTTC	CSVGTGAPETQYF
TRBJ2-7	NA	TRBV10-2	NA	TGCGCCAGCAGTGAAGGGAGTTCCTACGAGCAGTACTTC	CASSEGSSYEQYF
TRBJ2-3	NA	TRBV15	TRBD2	TGTGCCACCAGCAGAGTAGCGGGGGGCACAGATACGCAGTATTTT	CATSRVAGGTDTQYF
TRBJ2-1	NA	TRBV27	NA	TGTGCCAGCAGTTCTAGCCCAGGGGGGAGCGTCTACAATGAGCAGTTCTTC	CASSSSPGGSVYNEQFF
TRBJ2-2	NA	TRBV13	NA	TGTGCCAGCAGCCATCGGTCGGGGGATAAGTCCGGGGAGCTGTTTTTT	CASSHRSGDKSGELFF
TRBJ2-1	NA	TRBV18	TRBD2	TGTGCCAGCTCACCAGTCACCCGGCTACCGGGACTAGCGGACAATGAGCAGTTCTTC	CASSPVTRLPGLADNEQFF
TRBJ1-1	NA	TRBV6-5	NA	TGTGCCAGCAGACTCGGGACACTTAACACTGAAGCTTTCTTT	CASRLGTLNTEAFF
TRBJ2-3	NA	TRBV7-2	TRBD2	TGTGCCAGCAGCGCAGGGCTAGCGGGGGGCACAGATACGCAGTATTTT	CASSAGLAGGTDTQYF
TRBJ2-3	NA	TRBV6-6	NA	TGTGCCAGCAGCGGCCGGGGCACAGATACGCAGTATTTT	CASSGRGTDTQYF
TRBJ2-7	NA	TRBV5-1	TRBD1	TGCGCCAGCAGCTTGCAGGGGGTCCTTTACGAGCAGTACTTC	CASSLQGVLYEQYF
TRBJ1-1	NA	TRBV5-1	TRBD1	TGCGCCAGCAGCGGTAGGGACAGCGAAATTTATGGCACTGAAGCTTTCTTT	CASSGRDSEIYGTEAFF
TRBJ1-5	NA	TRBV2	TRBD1	TGTGCCAGCGGGGGGGACAGGGGGCGCAATCAGCCCCAGCATTTT	CASGGDRGRNQPQHF
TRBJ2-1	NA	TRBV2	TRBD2	TGTGCCAGCAGTCCTAGCGGGAGCTCCTACAATGAGCAGTTCTTC	CASSPSGSSYNEQFF
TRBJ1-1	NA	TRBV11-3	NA	TGTGCCAGCAGCACTGACGAGCCTGGAGGGGCCGACACTGAAGCTTTCTTT	CASSTDEPGGADTEAFF
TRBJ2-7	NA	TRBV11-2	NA	TGTGCCAGCAGCTTAGAGTCCGAGAGCTCCTACGAGCAGTACTTC	CASSLESESSYEQYF
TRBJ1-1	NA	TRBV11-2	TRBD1	TGTGCCAGCAGCCCAAGGACAGGGAGGACTGAAGCTTTCTTT	CASSPRTGRTEAFF
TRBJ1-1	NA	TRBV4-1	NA	TGCGCCAGCAGCCCGCACAGGGCCCTTCGGGTGTCTGAAGCTTTCTTT	CASSPHRALRVSEAFF
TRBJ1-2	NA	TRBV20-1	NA	TGCAGTGCTAGGACAGGCTATGGCTACACCTTC	CSARTGYGYTF
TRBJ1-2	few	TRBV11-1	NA	TGTGCCAGCAGCTTCGGCAGGCCCTATGGCTACACCTTC	CASSFGRPYGYTF
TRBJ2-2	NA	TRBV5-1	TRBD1	TGCGCCAGCAGCGATCAGGGGGCCGGGGAGCTGTTTTTT	CASSDQGAGELFF
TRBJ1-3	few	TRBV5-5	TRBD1	TGTGCCAGCAGCACCGGACAGGATGGAAACACCATATATTTT	CASSTGQDGNTIYF
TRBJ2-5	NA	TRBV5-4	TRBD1	TGTGCCAGCAGTGACCCCGGCAGGGGGGAGACCCAGTACTTC	CASSDPGRGETQYF
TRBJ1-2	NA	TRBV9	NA	TGTGCCAGCAGCCCAGGACGGGGTAACTATGGCTACACCTTC	CASSPGRGNYGYTF
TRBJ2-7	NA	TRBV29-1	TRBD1	TGCAGCGTTGAGAGGACAGGACCGAACTACGAGCAGTACTTC	CSVERTGPNYEQYF
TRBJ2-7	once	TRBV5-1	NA	TGCGCCAGCAGCTTTAACAGGGCCACCTACGAGCAGTACTTC	CASSFNRATYEQYF
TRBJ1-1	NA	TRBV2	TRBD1	TGTGCCAGCAGTTCGACAGGGCGGGAAACTGAAGCTTTCTTT	CASSSTGRETEAFF
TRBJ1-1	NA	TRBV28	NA	TGTGCCAGCAGCCCGCCAGGGGAGCCGTACACTGAAGCTTTCTTT	CASSPPGEPYTEAFF
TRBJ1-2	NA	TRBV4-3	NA	TGCGCCAGCAGCCAAGATCAACTGGGAGGCGGCTATGGCTACACCTTC	CASSQDQLGGGYGYTF
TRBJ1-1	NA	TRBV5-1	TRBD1	TGCGCCAGCAGCTTCACGGGACAGCCCGCCCGGGCTTTCTTT	CASSFTGQPARAFF
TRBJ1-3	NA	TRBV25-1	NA	TGTGCCAGCAGTGATTACGGGGGCTCTGGAAACACCATATATTTT	CASSDYGGSGNTIYF
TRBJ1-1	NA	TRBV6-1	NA	TGTGCCAGCAGTGAAGCGCTCACTTCGTTGGGGGCCTACACTGAAGCTTTCTTT	CASSEALTSLGAYTEAFF
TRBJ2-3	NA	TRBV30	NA	TGTGCCTGGAGTGTAGCAGGGCGATGGGCAGATACGCAGTATTTT	CAWSVAGRWADTQYF
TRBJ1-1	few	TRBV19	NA	TGTGCCAGTAGTATTATATGGGCCGATGGGGCAGCTTTCTTT	CASSIIWADGAAFF